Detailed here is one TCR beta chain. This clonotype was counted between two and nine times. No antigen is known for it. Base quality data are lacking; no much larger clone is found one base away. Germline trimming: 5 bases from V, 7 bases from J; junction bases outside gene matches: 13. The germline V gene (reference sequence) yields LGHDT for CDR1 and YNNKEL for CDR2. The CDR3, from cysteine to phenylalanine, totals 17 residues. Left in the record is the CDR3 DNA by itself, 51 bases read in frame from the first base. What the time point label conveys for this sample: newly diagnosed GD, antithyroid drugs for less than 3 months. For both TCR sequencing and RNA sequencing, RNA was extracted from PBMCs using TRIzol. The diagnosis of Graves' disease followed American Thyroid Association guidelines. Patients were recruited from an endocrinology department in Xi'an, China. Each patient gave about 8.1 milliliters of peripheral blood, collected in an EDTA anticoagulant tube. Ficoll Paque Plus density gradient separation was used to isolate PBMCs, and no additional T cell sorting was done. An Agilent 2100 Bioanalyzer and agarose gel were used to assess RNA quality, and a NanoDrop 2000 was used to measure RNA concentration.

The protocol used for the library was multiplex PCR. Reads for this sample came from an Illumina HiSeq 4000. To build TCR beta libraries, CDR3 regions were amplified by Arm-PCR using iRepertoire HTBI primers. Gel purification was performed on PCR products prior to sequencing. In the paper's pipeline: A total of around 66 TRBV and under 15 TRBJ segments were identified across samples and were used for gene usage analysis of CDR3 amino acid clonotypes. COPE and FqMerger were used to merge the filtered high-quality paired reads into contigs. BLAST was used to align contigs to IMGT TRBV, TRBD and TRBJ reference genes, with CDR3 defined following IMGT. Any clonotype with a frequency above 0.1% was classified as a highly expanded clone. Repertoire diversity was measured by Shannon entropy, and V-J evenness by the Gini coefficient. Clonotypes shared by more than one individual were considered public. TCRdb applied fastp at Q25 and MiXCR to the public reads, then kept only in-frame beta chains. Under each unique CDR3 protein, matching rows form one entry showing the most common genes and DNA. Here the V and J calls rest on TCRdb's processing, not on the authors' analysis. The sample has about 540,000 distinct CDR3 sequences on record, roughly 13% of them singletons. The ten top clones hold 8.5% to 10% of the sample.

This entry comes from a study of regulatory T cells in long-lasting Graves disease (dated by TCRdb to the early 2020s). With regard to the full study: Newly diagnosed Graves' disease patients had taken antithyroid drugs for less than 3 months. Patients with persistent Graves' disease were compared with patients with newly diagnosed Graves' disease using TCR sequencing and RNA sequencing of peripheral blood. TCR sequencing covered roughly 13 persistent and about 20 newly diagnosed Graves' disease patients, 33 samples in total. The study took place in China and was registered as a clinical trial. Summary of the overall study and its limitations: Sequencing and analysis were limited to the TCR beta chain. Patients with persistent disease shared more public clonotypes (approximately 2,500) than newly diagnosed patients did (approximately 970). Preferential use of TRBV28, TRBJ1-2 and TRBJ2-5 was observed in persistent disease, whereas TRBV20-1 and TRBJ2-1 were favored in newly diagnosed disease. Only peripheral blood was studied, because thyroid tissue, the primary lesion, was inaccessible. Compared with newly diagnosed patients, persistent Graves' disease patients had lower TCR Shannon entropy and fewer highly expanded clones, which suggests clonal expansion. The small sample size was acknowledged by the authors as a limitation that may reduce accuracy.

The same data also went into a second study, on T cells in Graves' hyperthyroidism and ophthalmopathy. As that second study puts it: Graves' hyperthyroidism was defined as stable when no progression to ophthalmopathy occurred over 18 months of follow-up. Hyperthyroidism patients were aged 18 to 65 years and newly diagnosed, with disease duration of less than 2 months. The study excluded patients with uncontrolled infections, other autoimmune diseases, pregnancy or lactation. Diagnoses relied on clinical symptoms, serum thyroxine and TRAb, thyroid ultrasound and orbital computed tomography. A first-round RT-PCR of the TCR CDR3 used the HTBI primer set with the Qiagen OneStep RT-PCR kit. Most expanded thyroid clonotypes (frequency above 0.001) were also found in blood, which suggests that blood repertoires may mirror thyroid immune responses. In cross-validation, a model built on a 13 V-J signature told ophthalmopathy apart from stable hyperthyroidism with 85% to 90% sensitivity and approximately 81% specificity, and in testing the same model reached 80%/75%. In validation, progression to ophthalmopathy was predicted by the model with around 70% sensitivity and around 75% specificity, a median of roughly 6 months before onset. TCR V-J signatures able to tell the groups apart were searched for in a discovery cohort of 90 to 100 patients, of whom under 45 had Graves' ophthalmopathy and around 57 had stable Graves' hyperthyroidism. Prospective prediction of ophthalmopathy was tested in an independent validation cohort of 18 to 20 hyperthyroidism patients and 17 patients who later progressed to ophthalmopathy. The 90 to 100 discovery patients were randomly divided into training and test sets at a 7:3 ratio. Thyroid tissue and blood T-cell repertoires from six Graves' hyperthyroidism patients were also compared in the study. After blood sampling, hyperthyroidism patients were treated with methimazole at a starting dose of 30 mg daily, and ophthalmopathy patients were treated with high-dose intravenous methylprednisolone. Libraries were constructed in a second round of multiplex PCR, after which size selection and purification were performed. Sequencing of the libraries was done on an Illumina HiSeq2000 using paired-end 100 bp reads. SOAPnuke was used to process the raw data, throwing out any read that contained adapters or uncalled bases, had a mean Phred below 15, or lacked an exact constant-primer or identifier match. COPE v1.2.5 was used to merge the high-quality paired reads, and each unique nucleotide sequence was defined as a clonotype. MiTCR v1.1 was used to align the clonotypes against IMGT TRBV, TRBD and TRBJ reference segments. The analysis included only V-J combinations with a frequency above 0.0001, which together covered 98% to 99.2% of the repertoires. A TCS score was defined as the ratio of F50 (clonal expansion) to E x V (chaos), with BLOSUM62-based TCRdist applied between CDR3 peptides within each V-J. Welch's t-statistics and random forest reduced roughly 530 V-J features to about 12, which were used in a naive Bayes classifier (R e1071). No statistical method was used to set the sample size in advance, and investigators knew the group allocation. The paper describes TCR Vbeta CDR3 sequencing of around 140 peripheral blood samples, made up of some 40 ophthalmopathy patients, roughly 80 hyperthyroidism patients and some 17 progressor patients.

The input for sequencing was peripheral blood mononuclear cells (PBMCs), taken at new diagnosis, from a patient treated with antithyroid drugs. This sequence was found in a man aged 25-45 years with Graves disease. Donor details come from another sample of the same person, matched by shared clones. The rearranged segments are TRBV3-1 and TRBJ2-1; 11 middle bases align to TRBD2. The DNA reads TGTGCCAGCAGCTCTCTCCCGGCGGGGACTAGCGGAAATGAGCAGTTCTTC. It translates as CASSSLPAGTSGNEQFF.